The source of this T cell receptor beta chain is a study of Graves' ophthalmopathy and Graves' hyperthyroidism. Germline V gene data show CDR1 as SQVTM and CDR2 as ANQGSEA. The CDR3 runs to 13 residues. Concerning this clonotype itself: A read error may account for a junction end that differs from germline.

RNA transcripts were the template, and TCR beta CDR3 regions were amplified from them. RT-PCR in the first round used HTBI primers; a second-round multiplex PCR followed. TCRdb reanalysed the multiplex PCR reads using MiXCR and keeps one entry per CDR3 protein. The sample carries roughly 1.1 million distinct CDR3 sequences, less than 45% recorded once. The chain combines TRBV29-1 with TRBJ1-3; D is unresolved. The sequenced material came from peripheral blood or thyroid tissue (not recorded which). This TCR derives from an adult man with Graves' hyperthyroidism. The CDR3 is CSVGTSSGNTVYF. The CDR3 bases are TGCAGCGTTGGAACGAGCTCTGGAAACACCGTATATTTT.